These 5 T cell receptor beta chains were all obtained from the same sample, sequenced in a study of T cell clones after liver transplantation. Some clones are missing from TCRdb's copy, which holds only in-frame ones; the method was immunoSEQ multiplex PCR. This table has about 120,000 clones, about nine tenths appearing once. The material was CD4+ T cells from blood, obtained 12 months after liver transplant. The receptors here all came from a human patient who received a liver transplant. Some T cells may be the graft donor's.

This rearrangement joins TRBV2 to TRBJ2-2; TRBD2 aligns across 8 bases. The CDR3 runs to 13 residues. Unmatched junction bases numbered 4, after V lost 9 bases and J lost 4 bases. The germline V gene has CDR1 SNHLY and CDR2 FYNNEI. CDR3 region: CASRLATTGELFF. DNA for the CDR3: TGTGCCAGTCGACTAGCGACCACCGGGGAGCTGTTTTTT.

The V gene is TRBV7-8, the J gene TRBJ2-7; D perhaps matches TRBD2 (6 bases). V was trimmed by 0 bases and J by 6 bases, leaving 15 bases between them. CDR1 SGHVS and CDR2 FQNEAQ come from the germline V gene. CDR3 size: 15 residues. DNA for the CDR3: TGTGCCAGCAGCTTAGCTTCACTAGCAGCCACCGAGCAGTACTTC. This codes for CASSLASLAATEQYF.

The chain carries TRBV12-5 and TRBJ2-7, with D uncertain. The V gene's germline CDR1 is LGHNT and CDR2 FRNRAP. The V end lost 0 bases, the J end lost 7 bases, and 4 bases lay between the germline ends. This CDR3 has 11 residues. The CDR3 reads CASGLVWEQYF. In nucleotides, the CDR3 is TGTGCTAGTGGTTTGGTTTGGGAGCAGTACTTC.

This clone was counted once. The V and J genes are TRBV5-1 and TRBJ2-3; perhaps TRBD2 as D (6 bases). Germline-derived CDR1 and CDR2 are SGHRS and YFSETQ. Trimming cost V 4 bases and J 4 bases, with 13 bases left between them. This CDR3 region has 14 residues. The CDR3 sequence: CASSDGSFSDTQYF. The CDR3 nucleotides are TGCGCCAGCAGCGACGGGAGCTTTTCAGATACGCAGTATTTT.

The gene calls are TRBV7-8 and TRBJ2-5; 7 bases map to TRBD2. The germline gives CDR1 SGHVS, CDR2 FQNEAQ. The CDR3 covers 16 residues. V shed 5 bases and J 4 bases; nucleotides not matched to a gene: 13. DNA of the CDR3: TGTGCCAGCAGCCCCTCTAGCGGAGCCCCTTCAGAGACCCAGTACTTC. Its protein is CASSPSSGAPSETQYF. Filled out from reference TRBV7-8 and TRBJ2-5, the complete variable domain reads GAGVSQSPRYKVAKRGQDVALRCDPISGHVSLFWYQQALGQGPEFLTYFQNEAQLDKSGLPSDRFFAERPEGSVSTLKIQRTQQEDSAVYLCASSPSSGAPSETQYFGPGTRLLVL.